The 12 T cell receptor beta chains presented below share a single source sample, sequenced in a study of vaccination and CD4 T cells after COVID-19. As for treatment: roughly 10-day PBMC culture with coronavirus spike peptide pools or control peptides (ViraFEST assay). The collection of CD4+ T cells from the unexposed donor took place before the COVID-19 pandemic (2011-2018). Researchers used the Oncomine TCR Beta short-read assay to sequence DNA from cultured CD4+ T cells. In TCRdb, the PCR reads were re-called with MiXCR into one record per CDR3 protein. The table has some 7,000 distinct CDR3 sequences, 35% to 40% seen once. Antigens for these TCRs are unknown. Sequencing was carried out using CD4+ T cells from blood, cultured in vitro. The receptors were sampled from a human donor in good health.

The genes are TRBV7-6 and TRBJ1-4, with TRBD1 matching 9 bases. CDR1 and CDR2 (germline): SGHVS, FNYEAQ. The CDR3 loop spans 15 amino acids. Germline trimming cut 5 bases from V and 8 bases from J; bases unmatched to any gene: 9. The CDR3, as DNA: TGTGCCAGCAGCCCCTACGACAGGGGGTACGAAAAACTGTTTTTT. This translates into CASSPYDRGYEKLFF.

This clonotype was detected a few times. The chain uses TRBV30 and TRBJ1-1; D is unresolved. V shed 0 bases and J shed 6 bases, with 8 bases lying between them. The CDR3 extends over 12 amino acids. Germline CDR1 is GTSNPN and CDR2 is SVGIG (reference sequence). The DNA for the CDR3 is TGTGCCTGGAGTGTAAGGGCGTCTGAAGCTTTCTTT. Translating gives CAWSVRASEAFF.

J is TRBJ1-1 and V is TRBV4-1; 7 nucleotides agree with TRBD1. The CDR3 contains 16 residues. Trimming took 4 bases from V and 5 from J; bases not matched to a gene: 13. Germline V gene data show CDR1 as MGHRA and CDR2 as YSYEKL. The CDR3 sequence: CASSLHPARGKTEAFF. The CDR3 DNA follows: TGCGCCAGCAGCCTACACCCGGCCAGGGGGAAAACTGAAGCTTTCTTT.

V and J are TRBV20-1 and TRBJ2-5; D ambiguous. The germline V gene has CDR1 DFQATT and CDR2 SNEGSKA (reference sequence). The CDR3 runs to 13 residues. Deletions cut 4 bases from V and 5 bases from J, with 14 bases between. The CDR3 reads CSAIDQPEETQYF. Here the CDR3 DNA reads TGCAGTGCTATAGACCAGCCAGAGGAGACCCAGTACTTC.

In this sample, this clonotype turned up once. The CDR3 coding sequence is TGTGCCAGCAGCTACGGACTAGCGGGAGAAGAGACCCAGTACTTC. Protein sequence: CASSYGLAGEETQYF. The gene calls are TRBV7-2 and TRBJ2-5; 13 bases match TRBD2. Looked up from germline, CDR1 is SGHTA and CDR2 is FQGNSA. J gave up 3 bases and V 4 bases, and 2 bases lay outside the gene matches. CDR3 length equals 15 residues.

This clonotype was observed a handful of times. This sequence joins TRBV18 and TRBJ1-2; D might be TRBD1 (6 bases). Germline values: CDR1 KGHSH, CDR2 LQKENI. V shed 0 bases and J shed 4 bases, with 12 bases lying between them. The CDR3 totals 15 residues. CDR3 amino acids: CASSPPSGVGYGYTF. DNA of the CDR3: TGTGCCAGCTCACCACCATCAGGGGTGGGCTATGGCTACACCTTC.

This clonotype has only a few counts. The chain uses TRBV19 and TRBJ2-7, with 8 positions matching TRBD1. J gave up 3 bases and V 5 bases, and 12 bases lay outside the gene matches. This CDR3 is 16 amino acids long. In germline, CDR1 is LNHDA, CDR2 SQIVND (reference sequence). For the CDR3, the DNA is TGTGCCAGTAGTTCCCCATGGGGGACAGGAGGCTACGAGCAGTACTTC. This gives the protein CASSSPWGTGGYEQYF. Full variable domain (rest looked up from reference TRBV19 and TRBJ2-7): DGGITQSPKYLFRKEGQNVTLSCEQNLNHDAMYWYRQDPGQGLRLIYYSQIVNDFQKGDIAEGYSVSREKKESFPLTVTSAQKNPTAFYLCASSSPWGTGGYEQYFGPGTRLTVT.

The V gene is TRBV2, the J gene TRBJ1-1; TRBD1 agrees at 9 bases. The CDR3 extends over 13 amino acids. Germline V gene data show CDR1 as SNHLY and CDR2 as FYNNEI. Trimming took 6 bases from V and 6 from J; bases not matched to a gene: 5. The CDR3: CASSGDRVAEAFF. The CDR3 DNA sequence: TGTGCCAGCAGCGGGGACAGGGTGGCTGAAGCTTTCTTT.

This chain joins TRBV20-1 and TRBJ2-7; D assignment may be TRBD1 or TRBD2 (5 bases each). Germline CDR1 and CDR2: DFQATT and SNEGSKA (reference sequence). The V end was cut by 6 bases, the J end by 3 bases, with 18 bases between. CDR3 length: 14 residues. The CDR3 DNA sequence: TGCAGTGCCCCCCTGGGGGAAGTCTTCTACGAGCAGTACTTC. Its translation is CSAPLGEVFYEQYF.

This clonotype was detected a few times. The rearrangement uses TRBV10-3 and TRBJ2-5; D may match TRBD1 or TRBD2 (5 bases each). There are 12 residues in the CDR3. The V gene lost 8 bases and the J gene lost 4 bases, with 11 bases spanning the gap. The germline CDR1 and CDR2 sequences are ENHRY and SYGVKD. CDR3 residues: CAIGGLGETQYF. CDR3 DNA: TGTGCCATCGGGGGTTTGGGAGAGACCCAGTACTTC.

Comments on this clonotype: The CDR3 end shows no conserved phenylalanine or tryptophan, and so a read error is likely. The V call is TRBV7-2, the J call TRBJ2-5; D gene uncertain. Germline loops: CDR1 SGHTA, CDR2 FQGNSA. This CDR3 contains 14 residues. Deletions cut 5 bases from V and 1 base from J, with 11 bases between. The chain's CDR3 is CASSLTGSQETQYY. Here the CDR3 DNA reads TGTGCCAGCAGCCTGACCGGGTCCCAAGAGACCCAGTACTAC.

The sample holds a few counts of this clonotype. This chain's CDR3 is CASSWEGETQYF. DNA of the CDR3: TGTGCCAGTAGTTGGGAAGGGGAGACCCAGTACTTC. The rearrangement uses TRBV19 and TRBJ2-5; D remains ambiguous. Trimming took off 5 bases at V and 5 bases at J, with 9 bases between the two ends. The CDR3 length is 12 residues. The germline CDR1 and CDR2 sequences are LNHDA and SQIVND (reference sequence).